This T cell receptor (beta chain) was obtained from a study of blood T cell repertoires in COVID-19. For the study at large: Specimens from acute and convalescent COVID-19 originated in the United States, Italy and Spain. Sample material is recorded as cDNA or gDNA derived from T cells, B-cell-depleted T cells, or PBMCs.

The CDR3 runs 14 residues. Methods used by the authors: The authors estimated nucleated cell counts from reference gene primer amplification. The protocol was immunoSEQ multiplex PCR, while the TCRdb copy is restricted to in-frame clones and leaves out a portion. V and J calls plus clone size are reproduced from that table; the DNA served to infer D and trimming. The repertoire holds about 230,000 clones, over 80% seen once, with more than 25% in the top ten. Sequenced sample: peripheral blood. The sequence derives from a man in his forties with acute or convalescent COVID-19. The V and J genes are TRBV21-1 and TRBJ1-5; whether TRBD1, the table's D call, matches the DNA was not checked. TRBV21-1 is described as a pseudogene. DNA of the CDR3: TGTGTTGGGTTGCAGGTTGTTGGCAATCAGCCCCAGCATTTT. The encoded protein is CVGLQVVGNQPQHF.